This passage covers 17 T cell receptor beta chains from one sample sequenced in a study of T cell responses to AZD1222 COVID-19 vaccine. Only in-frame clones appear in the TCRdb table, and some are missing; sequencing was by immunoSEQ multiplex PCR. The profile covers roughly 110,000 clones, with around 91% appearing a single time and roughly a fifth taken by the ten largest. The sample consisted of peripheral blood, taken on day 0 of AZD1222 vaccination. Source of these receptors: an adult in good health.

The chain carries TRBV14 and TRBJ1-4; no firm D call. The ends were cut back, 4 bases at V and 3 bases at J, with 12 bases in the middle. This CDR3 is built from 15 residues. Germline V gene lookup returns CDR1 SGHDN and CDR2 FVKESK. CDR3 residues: CASSRDGVSNEKLFF. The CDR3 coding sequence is TGTGCCAGCAGCCGAGACGGGGTGTCTAATGAAAAACTGTTTTTT.

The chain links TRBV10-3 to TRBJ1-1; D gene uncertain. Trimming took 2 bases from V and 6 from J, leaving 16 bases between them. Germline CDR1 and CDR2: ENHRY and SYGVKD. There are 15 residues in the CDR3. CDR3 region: CAISEPGILGAEAFF. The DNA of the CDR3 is TGTGCCATCAGTGAGCCGGGGATCCTAGGCGCTGAAGCTTTCTTT.

The CDR3 sequence is CASSLGVNQPQHF. CDR3 DNA sequence: TGTGCCAGCAGCTTAGGGGTCAATCAGCCCCAGCATTTT. V usage is TRBV7-2 and J usage is TRBJ1-5; no clear D gene. The germline CDR1 and CDR2 sequences are SGHTA and FQGNSA. CDR3 length: 13 amino acids. With 1 base removed from V and 3 bases from J, the gap between germline ends came to 4 bases.

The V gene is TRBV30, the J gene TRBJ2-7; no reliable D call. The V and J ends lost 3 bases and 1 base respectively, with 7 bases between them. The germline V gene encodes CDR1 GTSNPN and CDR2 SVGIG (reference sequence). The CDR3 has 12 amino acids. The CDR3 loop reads CAWRRLSYEQYF. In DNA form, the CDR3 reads TGTGCCTGGAGGAGACTTTCCTACGAGCAGTACTTC.

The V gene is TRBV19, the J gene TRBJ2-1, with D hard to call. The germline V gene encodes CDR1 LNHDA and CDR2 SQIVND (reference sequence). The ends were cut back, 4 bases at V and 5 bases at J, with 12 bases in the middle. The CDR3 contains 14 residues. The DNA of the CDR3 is TGTGCCAGTAGTACCCATGGTTGGAACAATGAGCAGTTCTTC. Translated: CASSTHGWNNEQFF.

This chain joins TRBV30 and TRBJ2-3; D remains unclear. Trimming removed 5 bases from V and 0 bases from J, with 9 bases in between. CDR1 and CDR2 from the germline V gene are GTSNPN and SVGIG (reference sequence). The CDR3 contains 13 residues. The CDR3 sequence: CAWSWQSTDTQYF. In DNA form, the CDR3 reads TGTGCCTGGTCCTGGCAGAGCACAGATACGCAGTATTTT.

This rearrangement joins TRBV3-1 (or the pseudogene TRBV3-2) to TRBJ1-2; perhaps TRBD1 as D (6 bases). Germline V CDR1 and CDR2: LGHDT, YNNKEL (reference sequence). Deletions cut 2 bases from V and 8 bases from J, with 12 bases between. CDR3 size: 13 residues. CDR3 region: CASSQWAGDGYTF. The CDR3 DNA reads TGTGCCAGCAGCCAATGGGCAGGGGACGGCTACACCTTC.

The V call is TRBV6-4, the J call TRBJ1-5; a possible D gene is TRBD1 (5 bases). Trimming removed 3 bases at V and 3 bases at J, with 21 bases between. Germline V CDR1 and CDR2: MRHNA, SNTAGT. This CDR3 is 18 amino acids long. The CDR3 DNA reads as TGTGCCAGCAGTGATGGTCACGGGACCCTCGGCTTCAATCAGCCCCAGCATTTT. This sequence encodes CASSDGHGTLGFNQPQHF.

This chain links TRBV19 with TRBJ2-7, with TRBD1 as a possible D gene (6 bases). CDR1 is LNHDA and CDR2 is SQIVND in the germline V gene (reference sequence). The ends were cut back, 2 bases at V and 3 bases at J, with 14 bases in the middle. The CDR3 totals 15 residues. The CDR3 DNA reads TGTGCCAGTAGTATAAGGGTGGACAGCGTCTACGAGCAGTACTTC. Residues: CASSIRVDSVYEQYF.

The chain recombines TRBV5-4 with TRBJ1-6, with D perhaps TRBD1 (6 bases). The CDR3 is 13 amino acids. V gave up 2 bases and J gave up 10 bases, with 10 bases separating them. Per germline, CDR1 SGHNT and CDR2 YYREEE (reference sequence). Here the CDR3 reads CASSLQGESPLHF. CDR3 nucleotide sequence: TGTGCCAGCAGCTTACAGGGAGAATCACCCCTCCACTTT.

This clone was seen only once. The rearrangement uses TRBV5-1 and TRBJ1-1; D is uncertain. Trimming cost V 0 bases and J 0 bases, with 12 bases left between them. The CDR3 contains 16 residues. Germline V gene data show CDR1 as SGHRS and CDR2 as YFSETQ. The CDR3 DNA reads TGCGCCAGCAGCTTGGCCTTGCCCGGACTGAACACTGAAGCTTTCTTT. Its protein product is CASSLALPGLNTEAFF.

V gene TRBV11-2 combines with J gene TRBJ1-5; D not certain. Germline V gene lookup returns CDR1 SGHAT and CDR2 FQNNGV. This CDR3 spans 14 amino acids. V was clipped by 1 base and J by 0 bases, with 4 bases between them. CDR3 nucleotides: TGTGCCAGCAGCTTAGGCTATAGCAATCAGCCCCAGCATTTT. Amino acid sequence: CASSLGYSNQPQHF. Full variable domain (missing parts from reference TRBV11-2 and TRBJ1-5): EAGVAQSPRYKIIEKRQSVAFWCNPISGHATLYWYQQILGQGPKLLIQFQNNGVVDDSQLPKDRFSAERLKGVDSTLKIQPAKLEDSAVYLCASSLGYSNQPQHFGDGTRLSIL.

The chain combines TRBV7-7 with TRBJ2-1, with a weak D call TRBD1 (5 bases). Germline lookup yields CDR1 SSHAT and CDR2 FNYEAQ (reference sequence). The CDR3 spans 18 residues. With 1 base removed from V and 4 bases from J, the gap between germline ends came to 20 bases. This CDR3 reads CASSLEVRSRGNYNEQFF. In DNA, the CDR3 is TGTGCCAGCAGCTTAGAAGTTCGGTCTAGGGGAAATTACAATGAGCAGTTCTTC.

CDR3 sequence (DNA): TGTGCCAGCAGTTTGGGCGGGGTCAATCAGCCCCAGCATTTT. It translates to CASSLGGVNQPQHF. The chain carries TRBV28 and TRBJ1-5; the D is unclear. Germline-derived CDR1 and CDR2 are MDHEN and SYDVKM. Deletions cut 3 bases from V and 3 bases from J, with 9 bases between. The CDR3 runs 14 residues.

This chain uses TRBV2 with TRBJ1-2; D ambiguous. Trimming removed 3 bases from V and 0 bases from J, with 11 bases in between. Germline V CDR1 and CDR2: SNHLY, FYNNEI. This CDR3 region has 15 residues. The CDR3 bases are TGTGCCAGCAGTGAGCGTCTACGAACTAACTATGGCTACACCTTC. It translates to CASSERLRTNYGYTF.

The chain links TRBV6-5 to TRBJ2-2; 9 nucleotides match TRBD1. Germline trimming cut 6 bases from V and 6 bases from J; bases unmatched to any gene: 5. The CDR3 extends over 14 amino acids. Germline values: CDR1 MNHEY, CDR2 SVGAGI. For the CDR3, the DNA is TGTGCCAGCAGGACAGGGGGAGATGCCGGGGAGCTGTTTTTT. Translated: CASRTGGDAGELFF.

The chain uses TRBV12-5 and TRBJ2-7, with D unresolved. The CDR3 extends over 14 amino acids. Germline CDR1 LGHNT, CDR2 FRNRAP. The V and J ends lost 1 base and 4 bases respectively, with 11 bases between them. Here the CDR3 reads CASGLDQPAYEQYF. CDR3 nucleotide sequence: TGTGCTAGTGGTTTGGACCAACCCGCTTACGAGCAGTACTTC.